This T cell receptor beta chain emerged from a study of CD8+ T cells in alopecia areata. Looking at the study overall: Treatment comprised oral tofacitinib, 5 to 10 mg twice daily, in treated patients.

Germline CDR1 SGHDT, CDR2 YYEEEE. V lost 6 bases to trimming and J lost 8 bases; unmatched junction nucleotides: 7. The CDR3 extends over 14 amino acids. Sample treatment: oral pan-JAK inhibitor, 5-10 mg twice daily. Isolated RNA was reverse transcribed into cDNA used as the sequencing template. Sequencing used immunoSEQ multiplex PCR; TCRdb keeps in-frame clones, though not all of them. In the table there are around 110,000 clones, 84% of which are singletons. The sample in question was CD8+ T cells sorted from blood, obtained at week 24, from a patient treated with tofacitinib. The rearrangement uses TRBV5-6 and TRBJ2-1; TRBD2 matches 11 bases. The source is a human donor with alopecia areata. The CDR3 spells CASKIAGGPHEQFF. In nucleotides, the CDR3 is TGTGCCAGCAAGATAGCGGGGGGGCCCCATGAGCAGTTCTTC.